This TCR beta chain was recorded in a study of cytomegalovirus exposure and HLA in healthy donors (dated by TCRdb to about 2017). Background on the whole study: In an earlier analysis of about 560 of the donors, less than 350 Gb of sequence data and roughly 100 million unique TCR beta sequences from 150 million to 200 million T cells were reported. An early release covering roughly 580 HLA-typed donors comprised about 290 gigabases of sequencing data and around 85 million unique TCR sequences. Of the 398 genotyped donors, 75% to 85% were placed in the genetic ancestry cluster associated with self-reported Caucasian donors. The study aimed to test whether cataloging public T cell receptors could reveal signatures of past pathogen exposure. The study profiled the T cell repertoires of under 850 subjects by immunosequencing and related them to cytomegalovirus serostatus. In addition to the first cohort of 500 to 850 subjects, a separate validation cohort of approximately 120 different subjects was used. High-throughput TCR immunosequencing, statistical association of individual TCRs with disease status, and machine learning were combined to predict cytomegalovirus infection status. A later analysis re-examined previously published TCR beta repertoires from just over 650 donors and added high-resolution HLA genotyping to investigate patterns of TCR occurrence. Rather than drawing on any new phenotypic data, the later analysis identified candidate immune exposures from TCR beta sequences and the way those sequences occurred across donors. An earlier analysis of around 580 of the donors used high-throughput TCR beta sequencing to judge whether each TCR beta V gene segment behaved as functional or pseudogenic. Donor age, sex, ethnicity and CMV serostatus were compiled alongside the repertoire data. Genome-wide SNP genotypes for about 65% of the 666 donors were used in a later genetic analysis, which treated that subset as a discovery cohort. All discovery cohort repertoires had been generated on a single sequencing platform. Class I and class II HLA loci were covered by the typing at four-digit resolution. Typing coverage varied by locus: roughly 629-630 donors for A, B, C, DRB1 and DQB1; roughly 510 for DQA1; 600 to 610 for DPA1; 450 to 480 for DPB1. A handful of DR-DQ haplotypes were handled as single units for association and clustering because linkage in the cohort was strong. Across about 370 genotyped donors of the cohort, an average of about 250,000 unique TCR beta nucleotide sequences per donor were sequenced, and roughly 20% of those sequences were non-productive.

This clone is a singleton in its sample. Its antigen remains unidentified. No base quality values were provided; no much bigger clone lies one nucleotide off. The library was generated by the immunoSEQ multiplex PCR assay. For the multiplex PCR, a mixture combining 60 forward primers for TCR Vbeta segments and 13 reverse primers for TCR Jbeta segments was used. A multiplex PCR assay on genomic DNA amplified the CDR3 region of rearranged TCR beta genes. Amplified TCR beta libraries were sequenced as 87-base-pair reads on the Illumina HiSeq System. As for the original processing: A later analysis counted tens of millions of unique TCR beta chains across the 640 or so repertoires, and 9 million to 14 million of these chains were shared by at least two donors. Raw reads were error-corrected and collapsed into unique sequences by a nearest-neighbor algorithm in which closely related sequences were merged to remove PCR and sequencing errors. V, D and J gene segments were assigned by aligning CDR3 sequences to IMGT reference sequences. For a sequence to be retained, a match of at least six nucleotides to both a V gene segment and a J gene segment was required. A rearrangement was called productive if the CDR3 had no stop codons and remained in frame with V and J, and every other rearrangement was called non-productive. CDR3 was defined by IMGT convention, running from the second conserved V-encoded cysteine to the conserved J-encoded phenylalanine. Sequences without an unambiguous match to a single V gene segment were excluded from the earlier analysis of about 600 of the donors. An earlier analysis of 587 of the donors classified V segments as functional when productive rearrangements were above 56.7% and as segregating when the standard deviation between donors was above 5%. A statistical classification framework was developed to diagnose cytomegalovirus status using the catalog of TCR beta chain sequences. V and J gene assignment, in a later analysis, came from comparing TCR nucleotide sequences with IMGT/GENE-DB human TR gene sequences. Using the TCRdist pipeline, a later analysis assigned CDR3 sequences along with most-parsimonious VDJ recombination scenarios. In a later analysis, each TCR beta chain was defined by its CDR3 amino acid sequence together with its V-gene family, and reads without a unique V-gene family were excluded. To address suspected cross-contamination and a sequencing artifact, a later analysis removed 592 highly shared, low-generation-probability nucleotide sequences. In a later analysis, a clonal expansion index for each public chain was calculated from normalized within-repertoire ranks of inferred template counts. Generation probabilities in a later analysis came from a VDJ recombination model fitted to out-of-frame rearrangements, and those results were checked against IGoR. A later analysis scored TCR-TCR, TCR-HLA and TCR-CMV co-occurrence with hypergeometric tests, applying a repertoire-size bias correction to TCR pairs. False discovery rates were estimated in a later analysis by permuting HLA or CMV assignments 20 times. In a later analysis, co-occurring TCRs were grouped using DBSCAN, and TCRdist sequence similarity was added for clustering within HLA-allele-positive subsets. Co-occurrence clustering excluded repertoires with fewer than 30,000 or more than 120,000 public chains, plus five with anomalous nucleotide sharing. Held by TCRdb, this immuneACCESS table contains in-frame sequences only and omits some clones. Under half of the omission traces to an unresolved V gene where checked; the cause of the rest is unknown. The DNA gave D and trimming, while V, J and clone size come from that table. The sample table records more than 200,000 clones; 60% to 85% of these occur just once. Clones ranked in the top ten supply 15% of the sample.

The investigation overall reported the following: In a later analysis, TCR association rates were found to vary across HLA loci, with the most associated TCRs seen for DRB1 alleles and the fewest for HLA-C alleles. A few of the identified cytomegalovirus-associated TCR beta chains were confirmed in vitro to be specific for cytomegalovirus antigens. Most CMV-associated TCR beta chains appeared to be HLA-restricted in a later analysis, and the HLA associations seemed to be driven largely by CMV exposure. Roughly uniform sequencing depth across donors was assumed in presence/absence analyses, although this assumption may not hold. While some public TCRs were present in many individuals, most TCR sequences turned up only very rarely across donors. Because counts were too low, 15 to 20 rarely observed V segments, including chromosome 9 orphons, were left out of the earlier analysis of several hundred of the donors. A total of fewer than 200 TCR beta chains were listed by the study as associated with cytomegalovirus. Because HLA typing was missing for some donors at each locus, association tests included only the typed subset. Assigning TCR associations to individual alleles was difficult when HLA alleles, especially DR and DQ, strongly co-occurred. In a later genetic analysis, a missense DCLRE1C variant was associated with V-gene and J-gene trimming of TCR beta chains, and the association was replicated in an independent cohort. In a later analysis, HLA-associated TCR beta chains were found to be more clonally expanded and to have lower generation probabilities than equally common non-associated chains. In an earlier analysis of approximately 590 of the donors, most TCR beta V segments appeared in productive rearrangements about 90% or about 30% of the time, broadly matching IMGT annotations. A later analysis associated some 17,000 TCR beta sequences with specific HLA alleles at a false discovery rate of 0.05. Compared with the 666-donor mean, donors in an Asian-associated ancestry cluster had fewer N-insertions in productive TCRs, according to a later genetic analysis. A cluster of highly shared sequence variants was judged likely to be a technical artifact of the sequencing pipeline. A further reported finding was that TCR beta sequences accurately predicted the HLA-A and HLA-B alleles for most subjects in the first cohort. According to a later analysis, parvovirus B19, influenza, CMV and Epstein-Barr virus appeared linked to several top co-occurrence clusters. According to the authors, the approach could potentially be generalized to other disease states and immunological phenotypes. The classifier was reported to diagnose cytomegalovirus status with high specificity and sensitivity in both the original cohort and the validation cohort. This cohort had only TCR beta chains sequenced, and the lack of alpha or paired-chain data limited which features could be detected. Immune exposure information for the cohort was limited to CMV serostatus. Correlated functional status among segregating V segments might be attributable to linkage disequilibrium, but an unknown experimental factor could not be ruled out.

In total, 600 or so healthy bone marrow donors made up the cohort. Cohort members were all nominally healthy when sampled, although unrecorded immune exposures were likely present. The donor tested CMV seronegative, placing the donor among the 350 to 400 seronegative members of the cohort. A peripheral blood sample was collected from each donor, and TCR beta sequencing was performed on peripheral blood mononuclear cells. Genomic DNA was extracted from the blood cell samples with the Qiagen DNeasy Blood Extraction Kit. The origin of this receptor is a man in his forties or fifties in good health and CMV-seronegative. Sequencing input: PBMCs.

In nucleotide form, the sequence is TGTGCCAGCAGCCAAGATCCGGTCGGCAATCAGCCCCAGCATTTT. Translated, it reads CASSQDPVGNQPQHF. This sequence uses TRBV4-2 and TRBJ1-5, with the identity of the D gene unclear. V gives up 0 bases and J gives up 2 bases, and the segment between their germline ends measures 8 bases. The germline V gene provides CDR1 LGHNA and CDR2 YNFKEQ. Measured from the cysteine to the phenylalanine, the CDR3 is 15 residues long. Only CDR3 DNA remains: 45 bases, in frame from the first base.